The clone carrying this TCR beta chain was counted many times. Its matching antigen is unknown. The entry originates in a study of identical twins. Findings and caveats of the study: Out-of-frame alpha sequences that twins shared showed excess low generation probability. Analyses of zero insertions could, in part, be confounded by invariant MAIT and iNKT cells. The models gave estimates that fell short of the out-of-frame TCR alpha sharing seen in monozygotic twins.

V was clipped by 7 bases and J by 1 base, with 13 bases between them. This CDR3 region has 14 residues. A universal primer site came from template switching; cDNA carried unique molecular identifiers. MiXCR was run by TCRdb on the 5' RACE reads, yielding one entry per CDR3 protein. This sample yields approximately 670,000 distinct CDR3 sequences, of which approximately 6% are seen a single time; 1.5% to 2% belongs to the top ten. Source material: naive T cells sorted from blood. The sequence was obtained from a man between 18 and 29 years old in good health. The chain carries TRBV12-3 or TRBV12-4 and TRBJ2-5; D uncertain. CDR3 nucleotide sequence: TGTGCCAGCACATTCGACACCGTCCAAGAGACCCAGTACTTC. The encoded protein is CASTFDTVQETQYF.